The subject of this entry is one T cell receptor (beta chain). Seattle researchers signed up patients amid active infection and tracked them longitudinally. This sample is drawn from a study of blood T cell repertoires in COVID-19. Turning to the study itself: COVID-19 samples from acute and convalescent phases originated in the United States, Italy and Spain. Sample material is recorded as cDNA or gDNA derived from T cells, B-cell-depleted T cells, or PBMCs.

Original methodology: Cell counts per sample came from amplifying reference gene primers. TCRdb's copy holds only in-frame clones and misses some; the assay was immunoSEQ multiplex PCR. The V and J calls and clone size are taken from that table; D and trimming were inferred from the DNA. Among more than 100,000 clones listed, roughly 90% were seen once. Sequenced material: peripheral blood. The receptor was derived from an older woman with COVID-19, enrolled during active disease.

The DNA for the CDR3 is TGTGCCAGCAGCTTCCCGACTAGCGGGGGGCACCTCTACAATGAGCAGTTCTTC. This sequence encodes CASSFPTSGGHLYNEQFF. The chain joins TRBV5-6 to TRBJ2-1, with 13 bases fitting TRBD2. CDR1 SGHDT and CDR2 YYEEEE come from the germline V gene. The CDR3 has 18 amino acids. The junction had 8 bases not matched to a gene; V was cut back by 2 bases and J by 3 bases.